These 24 T cell receptor beta chains share one sample of origin, sequenced in a study of T cells in Graves' hyperthyroidism and ophthalmopathy. Amplified regions were TCR beta CDR3 sequences from RNA transcripts. The TCR CDR3 was amplified in a first-round RT-PCR using the HTBI primer set. TCRdb re-called the multiplex PCR reads through MiXCR, storing one row per CDR3 protein. Of 300,000 to 500,000 distinct CDR3 sequences in the sample, under 15% were seen once. The sequenced sample was blood. These receptors all stem from a woman aged 25 to 39 with Graves' hyperthyroidism.

This clonotype came up a few times. The genes are TRBV6-5 and TRBJ1-2; D is ambiguous. This CDR3 has 15 amino acids. Trimming removed 0 bases from V and 0 bases from J, with 8 bases in between. The V gene's germline CDR1 is MNHEY and CDR2 SVGAGI. The CDR3, as DNA: TGTGCCAGCAGTTACTCGGCAGCTACTAACTATGGCTACACCTTC. This encodes CASSYSAATNYGYTF.

The table lists this clonotype with a few counts. The V and J genes are TRBV7-9 and TRBJ2-1; D is unclear. Per germline, CDR1 SEHNR and CDR2 FQNEAQ (reference sequence). Deletions cut 1 base from V and 8 bases from J, with 15 bases between. This CDR3 contains 15 residues. CDR3 sequence reads: CASSLGGQLRYEQFF. The CDR3 coding sequence is TGTGCCAGCAGCTTAGGTGGGCAGCTTAGATATGAGCAGTTCTTC.

This clonotype was recorded at least ten times. The V call is TRBV10-1, the J call TRBJ2-1, with D possibly called TRBD1 or TRBD2 (5 bases each). Per the germline V gene, CDR1 is WNHNN and CDR2 is SYGVQD (reference sequence). This CDR3 is built from 14 residues. V dropped 4 bases and J dropped 4 bases, with 11 bases sitting between them. As DNA, the CDR3 is TGCGCCAGCAGTGTAGGGGACCGATACAATGAGCAGTTCTTC. This translates into CASSVGDRYNEQFF.

This sequence joins TRBV7-2 and TRBJ2-1; the D call may be TRBD1 or TRBD2 (5 bases each). The CDR3 totals 15 residues. Trimming took off 4 bases at V and 2 bases at J, with 12 bases between the two ends. CDR1 is SGHTA, CDR2 FQGNSA, per germline. As DNA, the CDR3 is TGTGCCAGCAGCTATTTGCTGGGGGCCTACAATGAGCAGTTCTTC. It encodes CASSYLLGAYNEQFF.

This chain links TRBV5-1 with TRBJ2-7, with 9 bases aligning to TRBD2. This CDR3 region has 16 residues. J was trimmed by 4 bases and V by 1 base; bases with no gene match: 9. Per the germline V gene, CDR1 is SGHRS and CDR2 is YFSETQ. For the CDR3, the DNA is TGCGCCAGCAGCTTGAGACAGGGAGCGGGGGGTTACGAGCAGTACTTC. Amino acid sequence: CASSLRQGAGGYEQYF.

This clonotype was observed many times. The chain has TRBV6-1 and TRBJ2-2; no definite D call. The germline gives CDR1 MNHNS, CDR2 SASEGT. This CDR3 is 14 amino acids long. V was trimmed by 6 bases and J by 3 bases, leaving 11 bases between them. CDR3 nucleotides: TGTGCCAGCAGCCCCCGACTGTACACCGGGGAGCTGTTTTTT. Encoded protein: CASSPRLYTGELFF.

V usage is TRBV7-2 and J usage is TRBJ1-2; no clear D gene. This CDR3 contains 15 residues. The V gene lost 4 bases and the J gene lost 0 bases, with 12 bases spanning the gap. Germline V gene data show CDR1 as SGHTA and CDR2 as FQGNSA. The chain's CDR3 is CASSSWADTNYGYTF. Here the CDR3 DNA reads TGTGCCAGCAGCTCATGGGCGGATACTAACTATGGCTACACCTTC.

This clonotype was counted ten times or more. This chain uses TRBV29-1 with TRBJ2-7; 8 bases agree with TRBD2. The CDR3 loop spans 14 amino acids. Germline loops: CDR1 SQVTM, CDR2 ANQGSEA. V dropped 4 bases and J dropped 3; count of bases not matched to a gene: 8. The CDR3 DNA sequence: TGCAGCGTTGTCGGACTAGCAGGGAACTACGAGCAGTACTTC. Translating it yields CSVVGLAGNYEQYF.

This clonotype was seen many times. This chain uses TRBV7-2 with TRBJ1-5, with D unclear. V lost 8 bases to trimming and J lost 3 bases, with 5 bases between them. This CDR3 has 11 residues. Germline V gene sequence: CDR1 SGHTA, CDR2 FQGNSA. The CDR3 spells CASGLNQPQHF. CDR3 in DNA: TGTGCCAGCGGCCTCAATCAGCCCCAGCATTTT.

This clonotype was detected a few times. This chain connects TRBV16 to TRBJ2-7, with TRBD1 matching 9 bases. V shed 1 base and J 3 bases; nucleotides not matched to a gene: 7. Germline V gene sequence: CDR1 KGHSY, CDR2 FQNENV. CDR3 length: 16 residues. CDR3 nucleotides: TGTGCCAGCAGCCAATTCCACGGGACAGGGAACTACGAGCAGTACTTC. Its protein is CASSQFHGTGNYEQYF.

This chain connects TRBV20-1 to TRBJ1-1; TRBD1 matches 9 bases. With 5 bases clipped from V and 0 bases from J, the junction kept 7 bases outside the gene matches. This CDR3 region has 15 residues. The germline V gene encodes CDR1 DFQATT and CDR2 SNEGSKA (reference sequence). CDR3 loop: CSAPGTGYVNTEAFF. CDR3 nucleotides: TGCAGTGCTCCCGGGACAGGGTATGTGAACACTGAAGCTTTCTTT.

This sequence joins TRBV10-2 and TRBJ2-7; 7 nucleotides align to TRBD2. Germline V gene sequence: CDR1 WSHSY, CDR2 SAAADI. The CDR3 has 14 residues. V shed 4 bases and J 0 bases; nucleotides not matched to a gene: 3. The CDR3 here is CASSAGRSSYEQYF. The CDR3 DNA follows: TGCGCCAGCAGTGCCGGGAGGAGCTCCTACGAGCAGTACTTC.

This clonotype was observed a handful of times. This chain connects TRBV5-1 to TRBJ2-1; D might be TRBD1 (6 bases). CDR1 is SGHRS, CDR2 YFSETQ, per germline. The CDR3 length is 12 residues. Trimming took 4 bases from V and 6 from J, leaving 8 bases between them. Written as DNA, the CDR3 is TGCGCCAGCAGCCCGGACAGCAATGAGCAGTTCTTC. Translation: CASSPDSNEQFF.

This chain joins TRBV6-1 and TRBJ1-1, with D hard to call. The germline CDR1 and CDR2 sequences are MNHNS and SASEGT. The CDR3 runs to 14 residues. Trimming took off 3 bases at V and 1 base at J, with 9 bases between the two ends. CDR3 bases: TGTGCCAGCAGTGACGCAGTGGGGAACACTGAAGCTTTCTTT. Its translation is CASSDAVGNTEAFF.

The genes are TRBV29-1 and TRBJ2-1; TRBD2 agrees at 11 bases. Germline lookup yields CDR1 SQVTM and CDR2 ANQGSEA. The CDR3 spans 15 residues. V lost 4 bases, J lost 2 bases, and 4 bases stayed unmatched. This chain's CDR3 is CSVAFSGRAYNEQFF. The DNA of the CDR3 is TGCAGCGTTGCTTTTAGCGGGAGGGCCTACAATGAGCAGTTCTTC.

This clonotype was picked up many times. This CDR3 reads CASSLSKAYGYTF. The CDR3 bases are TGTGCCAGCAGTTTATCGAAGGCCTATGGCTACACCTTC. The chain carries TRBV27 and TRBJ1-2, with D unresolved. Per germline, CDR1 MNHEY and CDR2 SMNVEV (reference sequence). The CDR3 covers 13 residues. Trimming left V 0 bases short and J 4 bases short, with 6 bases between.

This clonotype was seen more than once but under ten times. The gene calls are TRBV24-1 and TRBJ2-1; D ambiguous. V dropped 4 bases and J dropped 4 bases, with 13 bases sitting between them. The CDR3 sequence is 15 residues long. Germline V lookup: CDR1 KGHDR, CDR2 SFDVKD. The CDR3 spells CATSDATDMYNEQFF. CDR3 DNA sequence: TGTGCCACCAGTGACGCTACAGACATGTACAATGAGCAGTTCTTC.

The chain uses TRBV5-6 and TRBJ1-1; 9 bases are a match to TRBD1. After removal of 1 base from V and 3 bases from J, the junction contained 4 bases not matched to a gene. The CDR3 totals 15 residues. Looked up from germline, CDR1 is SGHDT and CDR2 is YYEEEE. The DNA for the CDR3 is TGTGCCAGCAGCTTGACAGGGGGCGCGGACACTGAAGCTTTCTTT. Protein: CASSLTGGADTEAFF.

This clonotype has ten or more counts. The chain carries TRBV12-3 or TRBV12-4 and TRBJ2-1, with a weak D call TRBD1 (5 bases). This CDR3 is 12 amino acids long. The V end lost 6 bases, the J end lost 10 bases, and 13 bases lay between the germline ends. CDR3 nucleotide sequence: TGTGCCAGCAGCCCGTGGGGCCAGGAGCAGTTCTTC. It codes for CASSPWGQEQFF.

There are a few counts of this clonotype. This chain links TRBV5-4 with TRBJ2-1; TRBD2 matches 7 bases. V shed 5 bases, J shed 6 bases, and the junction held 8 bases outside the gene matches. Germline V gives CDR1 SGHNT, CDR2 YYREEE (reference sequence). The CDR3 loop spans 14 amino acids. CDR3 in DNA: TGTGCCAGCAGGGGGACGGGAGGCCCCAATGAGCAGTTCTTC. Translation: CASRGTGGPNEQFF.

There are many counts of this clonotype. The V call is TRBV28, the J call TRBJ2-1, with D perhaps TRBD1 or TRBD2 (5 bases each). Germline-derived CDR1 and CDR2 are MDHEN and SYDVKM. V lost 2 bases and J 5 bases, leaving 19 bases between the germline ends. This CDR3 contains 17 residues. The DNA of the CDR3 is TGTGCCAGCAGTTTAGAATTGGGGGTCACAATCAACAATGAGCAGTTCTTC. Protein product: CASSLELGVTINNEQFF.

This sequence joins TRBV4-2 and TRBJ2-2, with TRBD2 matching 8 bases. V gave up 3 bases and J gave up 8 bases; unmatched junction bases: 8. This CDR3 is built from 15 residues. In germline, CDR1 is LGHNA, CDR2 YNFKEQ. CDR3 in amino acids: CASSHETSGRGELFF. As DNA, the CDR3 is TGTGCCAGCAGCCACGAAACTAGCGGTAGGGGGGAGCTGTTTTTT.

This clonotype was recorded a few times. One base away lies a much larger clone, so this may be a sequencing read error. The chain joins TRBV20-1 to TRBJ2-7; 8 bases map to TRBD1. V lost 3 bases and J lost 3; bases outside the gene matches: 4. Germline assignment: CDR1 DFQATT and CDR2 SNEGSKA (reference sequence). The CDR3 spans 13 residues. The CDR3 sequence: CSASTGGNYEQYF. As DNA, the CDR3 is TGCAGTGCTAGTACAGGGGGGAACTACGAGCAGTACTTC.

This clonotype has ten or more counts. This chain connects TRBV2 to TRBJ1-1; 7 bases agree with TRBD1. J lost 0 bases, V lost 10 bases, and 8 bases had no gene match. The germline CDR1 and CDR2 sequences are SNHLY and FYNNEI. CDR3 size: 14 residues. The CDR3, as DNA: TGTGCCACCACCGGGACAGTTATGAACACTGAAGCTTTCTTT. Its translation is CATTGTVMNTEAFF.